The source of this TCR beta chain is a study of T cell repertoires in cytomegalovirus infection. Study background: Both CMV infection and a matching HLA type were indicated by public TCR beta signatures.

About this clonotype itself: The antigen is unknown.

Germline CDR1 LNHDA, CDR2 SQIVND (reference sequence). Trimming removed 6 bases from V and 3 bases from J, with 18 bases in between. The CDR3 runs to 16 residues. In TCRdb, the reads were re-called with MiXCR into one record per CDR3 protein. The table has about 500,000 distinct CDR3 sequences, around 35% seen once. The source material was cultured PBMCs, sampled from culture after CMV antigen stimulation. V is TRBV19 and J is TRBJ2-1, with D uncertain. This sequence originates from a human donor in good health (CMV status not recorded). Some clones in this sample may be carry-over from other donors' samples. This CDR3 reads CASREYTDSNYNEQFF. DNA of the CDR3: TGTGCCAGTAGAGAATACACCGACTCTAACTACAATGAGCAGTTCTTC.